One sample yielded the 21 T cell receptor beta chains listed below, sequenced in a study of blood T cell repertoires in COVID-19. Some clones are missing from TCRdb's copy, which holds only in-frame ones; the method was immunoSEQ multiplex PCR. The data hold tens of thousands of clones, with 87% observed a single time. The specimen sequenced was peripheral blood. The receptors were sampled from a human donor in a cohort sampled during active COVID-19.

The V and J genes are TRBV6-4 and TRBJ2-1, with 12 bases aligning to TRBD2. The CDR3 length is 15 residues. Germline CDR1 MRHNA, CDR2 SNTAGT. Losses at the gene ends were 5 bases for V and 4 bases for J; bases not matched to a gene: 3. The CDR3 sequence is CASSRTSGEYNEQFF. CDR3 DNA sequence: TGTGCCAGCAGTAGGACTAGCGGGGAATACAATGAGCAGTTCTTC.

A single count supports this clone. The chain recombines TRBV10-3 with TRBJ1-3; D not resolved. This CDR3 is 16 amino acids long. Germline lookup yields CDR1 ENHRY and CDR2 SYGVKD. Trimming removed 0 bases from V and 0 bases from J, with 9 bases in between. The CDR3 is CAISESYVSSGNTIYF. The CDR3 nucleotides are TGTGCCATCAGTGAGTCGTACGTCAGCTCTGGAAACACCATATATTTT.

The chain joins TRBV3-1 (or the pseudogene TRBV3-2) to TRBJ1-5, with D perhaps TRBD1 (5 bases). The CDR3 sequence is 14 residues long. CDR1 and CDR2 from the germline V gene are LGHDT and YNNKEL (reference sequence). V lost 1 base and J lost 7, with 11 bases in between. CDR3 amino acids: CASSQGQGWQPQHF. CDR3 bases: TGTGCCAGCAGCCAAGGGCAGGGCTGGCAGCCCCAGCATTTT.

The chain recombines TRBV11-2 with TRBJ1-2; 7 nucleotides line up with TRBD1. The CDR3 has 13 amino acids. Per germline, CDR1 SGHAT and CDR2 FQNNGV. J gave up 7 bases and V 5 bases, and 7 bases lay outside the gene matches. The chain's CDR3 is CASSPQGLGGYTF. CDR3 DNA: TGTGCCAGCAGCCCACAGGGGCTTGGTGGCTACACCTTC.

V usage is TRBV2 and J usage is TRBJ1-2; possibly TRBD1 for D (5 bases). In germline, CDR1 is SNHLY, CDR2 FYNNEI. The CDR3 contains 16 residues. Between the trimmed V and J ends, which lost 7 bases and 0 bases, there was a span of 18 bases. DNA for the CDR3: TGTGCCAGCAACCCCCGGCGGGGGTTAGCTAACTATGGCTACACCTTC. Encoded protein: CASNPRRGLANYGYTF.

A few counts support this clone. The V gene is TRBV7-9, the J gene TRBJ1-2, with 7 bases aligning to TRBD1. The CDR3 extends over 13 amino acids. Trimming removed 4 bases from V and 11 bases from J; junction bases left unmatched: 10. Germline CDR1 SEHNR, CDR2 FQNEAQ (reference sequence). The CDR3 region is CASSSRDSKTYTF. The CDR3 DNA sequence: TGTGCCAGCAGCTCTCGGGACAGTAAGACGTACACCTTC.

The chain couples TRBV7-2 to TRBJ2-1, with D possibly TRBD2 on 5 matching bases. The CDR3 contains 14 residues. V was clipped by 5 bases and J by 6 bases, with 14 bases between them. Germline CDR1 reads SGHTA; CDR2 reads FQGNSA. As DNA, the CDR3 is TGTGCCAGCAGCCCAGGCCTAGCCGGCAATGAGCAGTTCTTC. It translates to CASSPGLAGNEQFF.

In this sample, this clone turned up a few times. The chain uses TRBV5-1 and TRBJ2-2; 10 nucleotides align to TRBD1. This CDR3 spans 15 amino acids. CDR1 is SGHRS and CDR2 is YFSETQ in the germline V gene. Losses at the gene ends were 6 bases for V and 4 bases for J; bases not matched to a gene: 6. The CDR3 DNA follows: TGCGCCAGCACTCCGACAGGGGGCACCACCGGGGAGCTGTTTTTT. This codes for CASTPTGGTTGELFF. Based on the CDR3 plus reference TRBV5-1 and TRBJ2-2, the full variable domain is KAGVTQTPRYLIKTRGQQVTLSCSPISGHRSVSWYQQTPGQGLQFLFEYFSETQRNKGNFPGRFSGRQFSNSRSEMNVSTLELGDSALYLCASTPTGGTTGELFFGEGSRLTVL.

This chain joins TRBV19 and TRBJ1-4, with a weak D call TRBD1 (5 bases). Germline CDR1 LNHDA, CDR2 SQIVND (reference sequence). CDR3 size: 13 residues. Trimming took 9 bases from V and 3 from J, leaving 11 bases between them. The DNA for the CDR3 is TGTGCCAGCTCAGACAGACCTAATGAAAAACTGTTTTTT. Its protein product is CASSDRPNEKLFF. Full variable domain (missing parts from reference TRBV19 and TRBJ1-4): DGGITQSPKYLFRKEGQNVTLSCEQNLNHDAMYWYRQDPGQGLRLIYYSQIVNDFQKGDIAEGYSVSREKKESFPLTVTSAQKNPTAFYLCASSDRPNEKLFFGSGTQLSVL.

J is TRBJ1-6 and V is TRBV30; 8 nucleotides agree with TRBD1. This CDR3 comprises 15 residues. Losses at the gene ends were 3 bases for V and 5 bases for J; bases not matched to a gene: 6. Germline loops: CDR1 GTSNPN, CDR2 SVGIG (reference sequence). The CDR3 nucleotides read TGTGCCTGGAGCCGGACAGGGATTGATAATTCACCCCTCCACTTT. Translating it yields CAWSRTGIDNSPLHF.

This chain links TRBV11-2 with TRBJ1-1, with TRBD1 as a possible D gene (5 bases). The V end lost 5 bases, the J end lost 4 bases, and 11 bases lay between the germline ends. This CDR3 region has 13 residues. CDR1 is SGHAT, CDR2 FQNNGV, per germline. This chain's CDR3 is CASSAQGGTEAFF. Here the CDR3 DNA reads TGTGCCAGCAGCGCTCAGGGAGGCACTGAAGCTTTCTTT. The complete variable domain, with remaining parts taken from reference TRBV11-2 and TRBJ1-1, reads EAGVAQSPRYKIIEKRQSVAFWCNPISGHATLYWYQQILGQGPKLLIQFQNNGVVDDSQLPKDRFSAERLKGVDSTLKIQPAKLEDSAVYLCASSAQGGTEAFFGQGTRLTVV.

This chain connects TRBV5-1 to TRBJ2-7, with TRBD2 matching over 9 bases. The V segment lost 5 bases and the J segment 0 bases; nucleotides outside the gene matches: 3. This CDR3 is built from 14 residues. Germline loops: CDR1 SGHRS, CDR2 YFSETQ. CDR3 coding DNA: TGCGCCAGCAGGTTAGCGGGGGACTCCTACGAGCAGTACTTC. This gives the protein CASRLAGDSYEQYF.

This chain connects TRBV11-3 to TRBJ2-5; TRBD2 aligns across 9 bases. Germline CDR1 and CDR2: SGHNT and YENEEA. V lost 5 bases to trimming and J lost 5 bases; unmatched junction nucleotides: 6. The CDR3 sequence is 14 residues long. CDR3 sequence reads: CASSPGTSSETQYF. For the CDR3, the DNA is TGTGCCAGCAGCCCCGGGACTAGCAGCGAGACCCAGTACTTC.

This clone is a singleton in its sample. The rearrangement uses TRBV5-6 and TRBJ2-3; the D is unclear. This CDR3 is 14 amino acids long. Trimming left V 4 bases short and J 4 bases short, with 13 bases between. Germline loops: CDR1 SGHDT, CDR2 YYEEEE. CDR3 sequence reads: CASSRGASADTQYF. The CDR3 DNA is TGTGCCAGCAGCCGCGGCGCATCGGCAGATACGCAGTATTTT. The complete variable domain, with remaining parts taken from reference TRBV5-6 and TRBJ2-3, reads DAGVTQSPTHLIKTRGQQVTLRCSPKSGHDTVSWYQQALGQGPQFIFQYYEEEERQRGNFPDRFSGHQFPNYSSELNVNALLLGDSALYLCASSRGASADTQYFGPGTRLTVL.

The chain combines TRBV7-8 with TRBJ2-6, with D possibly TRBD1 on 6 matching bases. Trimming left V 6 bases short and J 2 bases short, with 8 bases between. Germline V gene data show CDR1 as SGHVS and CDR2 as FQNEAQ. The CDR3 covers 14 residues. The CDR3 nucleotides are TGTGCCAGCAGAAAGGGGGCTGGGGCCAACGTCCTGACTTTC. Its translation is CASRKGAGANVLTF.

This clone showed up just once. The chain has TRBV6-5 and TRBJ1-1, with D perhaps TRBD1 (5 bases). CDR1 MNHEY and CDR2 SVGAGI come from the germline V gene. Trimming removed 8 bases from V and 2 bases from J, with 12 bases in between. This CDR3 is 13 amino acids long. CDR3 coding DNA: TGTGCCAGCTTCGTATGGGGCAACACTGAAGCTTTCTTT. This sequence encodes CASFVWGNTEAFF.

J is TRBJ2-7 and V is TRBV27; 14 nucleotides match TRBD2. CDR1 and CDR2 (germline): MNHEY, SMNVEV (reference sequence). The CDR3 covers 19 residues. V dropped 5 bases and J dropped 1; count of bases not matched to a gene: 13. CDR3 sequence: CASSASGLAGGYESYEQYF. CDR3 nucleotide sequence: TGTGCCAGCAGTGCCTCCGGACTAGCGGGGGGATATGAGTCCTACGAGCAGTACTTC.

The rearrangement joins TRBV4-1 to TRBJ2-1, with 11 bases matching TRBD1. Per germline, CDR1 MGHRA and CDR2 YSYEKL. The CDR3 has 15 amino acids. The ends lost 1 base at V and 6 bases at J; junction bases unmatched: 2. CDR3 DNA sequence: TGCGCCAGCAGCCAAGCCGGGACAGGGGGCAATGAGCAGTTCTTC. It codes for CASSQAGTGGNEQFF.

The gene calls are TRBV7-9 and TRBJ2-5, with D tentatively TRBD1 (5 bases). The CDR3 sequence is 15 residues long. CDR1 SEHNR and CDR2 FQNEAQ come from the germline V gene (reference sequence). V lost 2 bases, J lost 8 bases, and 18 bases lay in between. The CDR3 DNA reads TGTGCCAGCAGCTTACAGAAAGACAGATCAAGTACCCAGTACTTC. Amino acids: CASSLQKDRSSTQYF. The full variable domain, with the rest looked up from reference TRBV7-9 and TRBJ2-5, is DTGVSQNPRHKITKRGQNVTFRCDPISEHNRLYWYRQTLGQGPEFLTYFQNEAQLEKSRLLSDRFSAERPKGSFSTLEIQRTEQGDSAMYLCASSLQKDRSSTQYFGPGTRLLVL.

The chain is built from TRBV24-1 and TRBJ1-5; D is possibly TRBD1 (6 bases). Germline CDR1 and CDR2: KGHDR and SFDVKD. The V and J ends lost 4 bases and 5 bases respectively, with 14 bases between them. This CDR3 has 15 residues. Written as DNA, the CDR3 is TGTGCCACCAGTGAAGCAACAGGGAACCATCAGCCCCAGCATTTT. Its translation: CATSEATGNHQPQHF.

Regarding this clone: The identical CDR3 is also encoded by other nucleotide sequences in the sample. The chain employs TRBV28 and TRBJ1-5; 7 bases map to TRBD1. This CDR3 is built from 16 residues. Germline V CDR1 and CDR2: MDHEN, SYDVKM. J gave up 0 bases and V 5 bases, and 7 bases lay outside the gene matches. CDR3 region: CASSPGGRDSNQPQHF. The CDR3 coding sequence is TGTGCCAGCAGTCCAGGGGGGCGGGATAGCAATCAGCCCCAGCATTTT.